Each of the 25 T cell receptor beta chains below was sequenced from the same sample in a study of blood T cell repertoires in COVID-19. Repertoires were generated with immunoSEQ multiplex PCR, while TCRdb's copy carries only in-frame clones and drops some. This table holds a few hundred thousand clones, around 83% found once. Sequencing was done on a sample of peripheral blood. Receptors were obtained from a middle-aged woman who had recovered from COVID-19.

The V call is TRBV7-8, the J call TRBJ1-2; 10 bases fit TRBD1. This CDR3 has 13 amino acids. The J segment lost 6 bases and the V segment lost 3 bases, leaving 1 base of the junction unmatched. The germline V gene encodes CDR1 SGHVS and CDR2 FQNEAQ. DNA for the CDR3: TGTGCCAGCAGCTTGGGACAGGGGAATGGCTACACCTTC. Translating it yields CASSLGQGNGYTF.

This clone was counted a few times. The chain has TRBV12-5 and TRBJ2-7; tentative D call: TRBD2 (6 bases). The germline V gene encodes CDR1 LGHNT and CDR2 FRNRAP. The length of the CDR3 is 14 residues. Deletions cut 6 bases from V and 6 bases from J, with 18 bases between. The CDR3 nucleotides read TGTGCTAGTGGGGGGGGACGGGGATTGATCGAGCAGTACTTC. It yields the protein CASGGGRGLIEQYF.

The genes are TRBV10-2 and TRBJ1-1; TRBD1 agrees at 7 bases. Germline lookup yields CDR1 WSHSY and CDR2 SAAADI. This CDR3 has 14 amino acids. J gave up 5 bases and V 6 bases, and 9 bases lay outside the gene matches. The CDR3 loop is CASRFDRDWTEAFF. CDR3 DNA sequence: TGCGCCAGCAGATTCGACAGGGATTGGACTGAAGCTTTCTTT.

This clone was picked up one time. This sequence joins TRBV28 and TRBJ1-1, with unresolved D. The CDR3 has 13 residues. Germline CDR1 is MDHEN and CDR2 is SYDVKM. Deletions cut 5 bases from V and 4 bases from J, with 11 bases between. The CDR3: CASSRGGSTEAFF. The CDR3 nucleotides read TGTGCCAGCAGTCGAGGCGGGAGCACTGAAGCTTTCTTT.

V usage is TRBV7-9 and J usage is TRBJ1-3; tentatively, D is TRBD1 (5 bases). This CDR3 spans 15 amino acids. The germline gives CDR1 SEHNR, CDR2 FQNEAQ (reference sequence). V lost 6 bases and J 0 bases, leaving 12 bases between the germline ends. The CDR3 here is CASSPTGYSGNTIYF. The CDR3 region has the DNA TGTGCCAGCAGTCCTACAGGTTACTCTGGAAACACCATATATTTT.

The chain couples TRBV2 to TRBJ1-4; D unresolved. The ends were cut back, 8 bases at V and 8 bases at J, with 18 bases in the middle. Germline V gene sequence: CDR1 SNHLY, CDR2 FYNNEI. The CDR3 is 14 amino acids. CDR3 nucleotide sequence: TGTGCCAGCCGTGGCTTGGGAGTTTACGAAAAACTGTTTTTT. It specifies CASRGLGVYEKLFF.

The CDR3 protein is CAISGTGDAGGYTF. The CDR3, as DNA: TGTGCCATCAGCGGTACAGGGGACGCCGGTGGCTACACCTTC. V gene TRBV10-3 combines with J gene TRBJ1-2, with TRBD1 matching over 7 bases. Germline CDR1 ENHRY, CDR2 SYGVKD. The CDR3 consists of 14 residues. V was clipped by 6 bases and J by 7 bases; unmatched bases: 11.

The gene calls are TRBV12-3 or TRBV12-4 and TRBJ2-3; D is undetermined. This CDR3 comprises 11 residues. Trimming stripped 5 bases from V and 3 bases from J, with 3 bases between. The DNA for the CDR3 is TGTGCCAGCAGTCAGACAGATACGCAGTATTTT. Translating gives CASSQTDTQYF.

This chain links TRBV19 with TRBJ2-1, with 11 bases matching TRBD2. Germline CDR1 and CDR2: LNHDA and SQIVND (reference sequence). This CDR3 is 20 amino acids long. The ends lost 0 bases at V and 5 bases at J; junction bases unmatched: 15. The CDR3 DNA sequence: TGTGCCAGTAGTATAGATCATACTGGTAGCGGGGGGGCTATTAACAATGAGCAGTTCTTC. Translating gives CASSIDHTGSGGAINNEQFF.

The J gene is TRBJ1-2, the V gene TRBV28; D is possibly TRBD1 (5 bases). Germline V gives CDR1 MDHEN, CDR2 SYDVKM. Trimming pared 5 bases from V and 5 bases from J, leaving 18 bases between. This CDR3 has 15 residues. CDR3 DNA sequence: TGTGCCAGCAGTGTTTCTACTCAGGGTTCTTATGGCTACACCTTC. Translated: CASSVSTQGSYGYTF.

The chain combines TRBV29-1 with TRBJ2-6; 8 bases agree with TRBD1. The CDR3 is 17 residues long. Germline CDR1 and CDR2: SQVTM and ANQGSEA. V lost 7 bases to trimming and J lost 0 bases; unmatched junction nucleotides: 11. CDR3 bases: TGCAGCGCACTGGACAGGGTCGAATTCTCTGGGGCCAACGTCCTGACTTTC. It encodes CSALDRVEFSGANVLTF.

The chain recombines TRBV6-5 with TRBJ1-2, with a tentative D call TRBD1 (5 bases). Germline V gene sequence: CDR1 MNHEY, CDR2 SVGAGI. The V gene lost 7 bases and the J gene lost 8 bases, with 17 bases spanning the gap. The length of the CDR3 is 13 residues. The CDR3 is CASTAGGPKGYTF. The CDR3 coding sequence is TGTGCCAGCACCGCCGGGGGACCAAAAGGCTACACCTTC.

The rearrangement joins TRBV29-1 to TRBJ2-5; tentatively, D is TRBD1 (7 bases). Germline V CDR1 and CDR2: SQVTM, ANQGSEA. CDR3 length: 13 residues. V was trimmed by 6 bases and J by 4 bases, leaving 15 bases between them. DNA of the CDR3: TGCAGCGTCTCGTCCAGGGGGGTAGAGACCCAGTACTTC. Translated: CSVSSRGVETQYF.

This chain joins TRBV5-1 and TRBJ2-1, with TRBD2 matching 8 bases. V lost 0 bases, J lost 9 bases, and 8 bases stayed unmatched. Germline CDR1 SGHRS, CDR2 YFSETQ. CDR3 length: 15 amino acids. The CDR3 region has the DNA TGCGCCAGCAGCTTGGGAGGACTAGCCCAGGGTGAGCAGTTCTTC. This codes for CASSLGGLAQGEQFF.

The chain employs TRBV14 and TRBJ2-3; TRBD1 matches at 9 bases. This CDR3 contains 15 residues. Trimming cost V 5 bases and J 3 bases; bases outside gene matches: 6. Germline V gene data show CDR1 as SGHDN and CDR2 as FVKESK. CDR3 in DNA: TGTGCCAGCAGCGTACAGGGGGCTGAGACAGATACGCAGTATTTT. Residues: CASSVQGAETDTQYF.

CDR3 nucleotide sequence: TGTGCCAGCAGTTACGTCGGCGGGAACACTGAAGCTTTCTTT. Protein product: CASSYVGGNTEAFF. The V call is TRBV6-2 or TRBV6-3, the J call TRBJ1-1; unclear D gene. This CDR3 contains 14 residues. CDR1 is MNHEY, CDR2 SVGEGT, per germline. Trimming took off 2 bases at V and 1 base at J, with 8 bases between the two ends.

This clone appeared once. V gene TRBV5-1 combines with J gene TRBJ2-5; 12 bases are shared with TRBD2. The V gene's germline CDR1 is SGHRS and CDR2 YFSETQ. The V and J ends lost 3 bases and 1 base, in that order; junction bases with no gene match: 7. The CDR3 contains 17 residues. CDR3 sequence (DNA): TGCGCCAGCAGCTCAGGACTAGCGGGATCACTCCAAGAGACCCAGTACTTC. It is translated as CASSSGLAGSLQETQYF.

This sequence joins TRBV28 and TRBJ1-4; D perhaps matches TRBD1 (5 bases). Germline CDR1 is MDHEN and CDR2 is SYDVKM. This CDR3 has 13 amino acids. Trimming pared 6 bases from V and 7 bases from J, leaving 12 bases between. CDR3 protein: CASSEYGGEKLFF. The CDR3, as DNA: TGTGCCAGCAGCGAGTACGGGGGTGAAAAACTGTTTTTT. Full variable domain (outside the CDR3, taken from reference TRBV28 and TRBJ1-4): DVKVTQSSRYLVKRTGEKVFLECVQDMDHENMFWYRQDPGLGLRLIYFSYDVKMKEKGDIPEGYSVSREKKERFSLILESASTNQTSMYLCASSEYGGEKLFFGSGTQLSVL.

This rearrangement joins TRBV2 to TRBJ1-4; 8 nucleotides align to TRBD1. V trimming: 3 bases; J trimming: 5 bases; junction bases outside the gene matches: 5. This CDR3 spans 15 amino acids. In germline, CDR1 is SNHLY, CDR2 FYNNEI. CDR3 DNA: TGTGCCAGCAGTGAGATACCAGGGGGCAATGAAAAACTGTTTTTT. Translating it yields CASSEIPGGNEKLFF.

The CDR3 DNA follows: TGTGCCAGCAGTTCTCAGAGGGGGACTAATGAAAAACTGTTTTTT. Its protein is CASSSQRGTNEKLFF. The rearrangement joins TRBV2 to TRBJ1-4; the D gene is possibly TRBD1 (6 bases). The CDR3 is made up of 15 amino acids. Germline CDR1 SNHLY, CDR2 FYNNEI. The germline V and J ends were trimmed by 5 bases and 2 bases, with 12 bases remaining between them.

The J gene is TRBJ1-2, the V gene TRBV14; D call uncertain. The CDR3 is 17 amino acids. Germline-derived CDR1 and CDR2 are SGHDN and FVKESK. Trimming pared 0 bases from V and 0 bases from J, leaving 14 bases between. CDR3 DNA: TGTGCCAGCAGCCAAGATGGTGTGGGAGGCACTAACTATGGCTACACCTTC. This translates into CASSQDGVGGTNYGYTF.

The CDR3 loop reads CASSPTGQTSTDTQYF. In DNA form, the CDR3 reads TGCGCCAGCAGCCCTACCGGCCAGACTAGCACAGATACGCAGTATTTT. The chain links TRBV4-3 to TRBJ2-3; D uncertain. V lost 4 bases, J lost 0 bases, and 14 bases lay in between. This CDR3 is 16 amino acids long. The V gene's germline CDR1 is LGHNA and CDR2 YSLEER.

The gene calls are TRBV6-6 and TRBJ1-1; D gene uncertain. Germline V gene lookup returns CDR1 MNHNY and CDR2 SVGAGI (reference sequence). There are 15 residues in the CDR3. V lost 2 bases and J lost 5, with 15 bases in between. CDR3 bases: TGTGCCAGCAGTTACCCCCATGTCGGTATGACTGAAGCTTTCTTT. Residues: CASSYPHVGMTEAFF.

The chain combines TRBV29-1 with TRBJ2-5, with D perhaps matching TRBD1 (5 bases). The CDR3 has 13 residues. The V and J ends lost 3 bases and 9 bases respectively, with 17 bases between them. In germline, CDR1 is SQVTM, CDR2 ANQGSEA. The CDR3 sequence is CSVEFPGRMAQYF. For the CDR3, the DNA is TGCAGCGTTGAGTTCCCAGGGCGGATGGCCCAGTACTTC.

V and J are TRBV7-2 and TRBJ2-1, with 8 positions matching TRBD2. The J segment lost 3 bases and the V segment lost 5 bases, leaving 9 bases of the junction unmatched. The CDR3 contains 16 residues. The germline gives CDR1 SGHTA, CDR2 FQGNSA. CDR3 loop: CASSNLMAGGYNEQFF. The DNA of the CDR3 is TGTGCCAGCAGCAATTTAATGGCGGGGGGCTACAATGAGCAGTTCTTC.